This T cell receptor beta chain is from a study of T cell changes during pregnancy in multiple sclerosis. Trimming at V came to 3 bases and at J to 4 bases, leaving 4 bases not matched to a gene. The CDR3 extends over 16 amino acids. Germline assignment: CDR1 KGHSH and CDR2 LQKENI. Measured with immunoSEQ multiplex PCR; TCRdb has only the in-frame clones, and not every one. This sample has approximately 130,000 clones, with 95% to 98% found just once. The rearrangement uses TRBV18 and TRBJ2-3, with 13 bases aligning to TRBD2. This clonotype was obtained from a female donor with multiple sclerosis, enrolled in a pregnancy study. Specimen: peripheral blood, collected after pregnancy. CDR3: CASSPWTSGRPDTQYF. The CDR3 DNA reads as TGTGCCAGCTCACCCTGGACTAGCGGGAGACCAGATACGCAGTATTTT.